This TCR beta chain emerged from a study of T cells in Graves' hyperthyroidism and ophthalmopathy. TCR beta CDR3 regions were amplified from RNA. The HTBI primer set drove a first-round RT-PCR of the TCR CDR3. A single record per CDR3 protein comes from TCRdb applying MiXCR to the multiplex PCR reads. The top ten hold 34% of the sample, which has hundreds of thousands of distinct CDR3 sequences, around 21% seen once. Sequenced input: blood. The origin of this receptor is a man aged 25 to 40 with Graves' ophthalmopathy.

CDR3 sequence: CASTNPRDSDNEQFF. In nucleotides, the CDR3 is TGTGCCAGCACGAACCCCCGGGACAGCGACAATGAGCAGTTCTTC. This chain links TRBV7-9 with TRBJ2-1; 7 nucleotides align to TRBD1. In germline, CDR1 is SEHNR, CDR2 FQNEAQ (reference sequence). This CDR3 contains 15 residues. V lost 7 bases and J lost 5; bases outside the gene matches: 11.